The 7 T cell receptor beta chains below were found in one sample sequenced in a study of blood T cell repertoires in COVID-19. Profiled with immunoSEQ multiplex PCR; TCRdb holds only in-frame clones, not every one. The data contain tens of thousands of clones, approximately 80% of them singletons. The sample comprised peripheral blood. These receptors were collected from a woman aged 60 to 75 with acute or convalescent COVID-19.

The chain uses TRBV30 and TRBJ1-1; no clear D. Germline V gene sequence: CDR1 GTSNPN, CDR2 SVGIG (reference sequence). The germline V and J ends were trimmed by 8 bases and 2 bases, with 12 bases remaining between them. The CDR3 extends over 12 amino acids. The CDR3 DNA reads as TGTGCCGGGGATAGAGGAAACACTGAAGCTTTCTTT. Its translation: CAGDRGNTEAFF.

This clone was observed a single time. The chain carries TRBV19 and TRBJ2-2, with D unresolved. Trimming stripped 5 bases from V and 0 bases from J, with 7 bases between. The length of the CDR3 is 14 residues. Germline CDR1 LNHDA, CDR2 SQIVND (reference sequence). CDR3 region: CASSSHTNTGELFF. Here the CDR3 DNA reads TGTGCCAGTAGTTCCCACACGAACACCGGGGAGCTGTTTTTT.

V is TRBV6-6 and J is TRBJ1-3, with 7 bases fitting TRBD1. The CDR3 spans 16 residues. The V and J ends lost 6 bases and 0 bases, in that order; junction bases with no gene match: 8. Per germline, CDR1 MNHNY and CDR2 SVGAGI (reference sequence). Here the CDR3 reads CASSEGQPSSGNTIYF. DNA for the CDR3: TGTGCCAGCAGCGAGGGACAGCCGAGCTCTGGAAACACCATATATTTT.

The chain joins TRBV6-5 to TRBJ2-1; possibly TRBD1 for D (5 bases). V gave up 2 bases and J gave up 6 bases, with 14 bases separating them. The CDR3 length is 15 residues. Germline assignment: CDR1 MNHEY and CDR2 SVGAGI. As DNA, the CDR3 is TGTGCCAGCAGTTACGGTAGGGGTAATGGCAATGAGCAGTTCTTC. Residues: CASSYGRGNGNEQFF.

The chain employs TRBV3-1 (or the pseudogene TRBV3-2) and TRBJ1-4, with D unresolved. CDR3 length equals 15 residues. Per germline, CDR1 LGHDT and CDR2 YNNKEL (reference sequence). Trimming removed 3 bases from V and 0 bases from J, with 8 bases in between. CDR3 region: CASSHSPATNEKLFF. The CDR3 coding sequence is TGTGCCAGCAGCCATTCCCCTGCAACTAATGAAAAACTGTTTTTT.

In DNA form, the CDR3 reads TGTGCCAGCAGCAAGGGACAGCCGGAGTACACTGAAGCTTTCTTT. This codes for CASSKGQPEYTEAFF. The gene calls are TRBV6-5 and TRBJ1-1; TRBD1 matches 7 bases. This CDR3 spans 15 amino acids. The germline V gene has CDR1 MNHEY and CDR2 SVGAGI. V was clipped by 6 bases and J by 3 bases; unmatched bases: 10.

This clone was detected only once. This chain joins TRBV11-2 and TRBJ2-1, with 10 bases fitting TRBD2. The CDR3 consists of 16 residues. Germline loops: CDR1 SGHAT, CDR2 FQNNGV. V lost 4 bases, J lost 3 bases, and 6 bases stayed unmatched. Written as DNA, the CDR3 is TGTGCCAGCAGCTGGGGGACTAGCGAGCTCTACAATGAGCAGTTCTTC. As protein: CASSWGTSELYNEQFF.